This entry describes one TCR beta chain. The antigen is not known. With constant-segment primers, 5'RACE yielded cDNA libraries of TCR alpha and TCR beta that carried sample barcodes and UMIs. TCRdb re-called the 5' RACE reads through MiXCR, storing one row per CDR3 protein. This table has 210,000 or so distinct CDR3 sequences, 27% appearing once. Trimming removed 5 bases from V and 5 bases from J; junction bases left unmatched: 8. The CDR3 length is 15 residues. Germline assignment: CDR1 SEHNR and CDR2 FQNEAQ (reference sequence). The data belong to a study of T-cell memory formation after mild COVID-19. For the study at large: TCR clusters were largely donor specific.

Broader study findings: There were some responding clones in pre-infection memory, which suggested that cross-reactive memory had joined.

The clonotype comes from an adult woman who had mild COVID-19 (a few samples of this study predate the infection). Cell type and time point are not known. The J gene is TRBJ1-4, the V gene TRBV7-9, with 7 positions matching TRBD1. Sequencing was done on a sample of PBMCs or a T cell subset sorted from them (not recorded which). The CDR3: CASSHRGQTNEKLFF. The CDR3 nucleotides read TGTGCCAGCAGCCACCGGGGACAGACCAATGAAAAACTGTTTTTT.